The next 21 T cell receptor beta chains were all read from a single sample in a study of blood T cell repertoires in COVID-19. Here immunoSEQ multiplex PCR was the method, and the copy in TCRdb shows in-frame clones only, minus some. The sample has 55,000 to 75,000 clones, about 68% seen once; the top ten hold roughly 35%. Specimen: peripheral blood. These receptors originate from a woman aged 70-85 years with acute or convalescent COVID-19.

The chain uses TRBV27 and TRBJ2-7, with D unresolved. CDR3 size: 13 residues. V was pared by 0 bases and J by 2 bases, with 5 bases between. The V gene's germline CDR1 is MNHEY and CDR2 SMNVEV (reference sequence). Here the CDR3 DNA reads TGTGCCAGCAGTTTATCAAGAGCCTACGAGCAGTACTTC. This codes for CASSLSRAYEQYF.

V usage is TRBV19 and J usage is TRBJ1-5; 11 positions match TRBD1. This CDR3 comprises 15 residues. V lost 5 bases and J lost 6; bases outside the gene matches: 6. Germline V gene sequence: CDR1 LNHDA, CDR2 SQIVND (reference sequence). CDR3 sequence: CASSFGQGAAQPQHF. The CDR3 DNA reads TGTGCCAGTAGTTTCGGACAGGGGGCCGCTCAGCCCCAGCATTTT.

V and J are TRBV4-2 and TRBJ2-7, with D possibly matching TRBD1 (6 bases). The CDR3 loop spans 19 amino acids. Germline lookup yields CDR1 LGHNA and CDR2 YNFKEQ. Between the trimmed V and J ends, which lost 4 bases and 3 bases, there was a span of 28 bases. CDR3 bases: TGTGCCAGCAGCCCATCGCCTCCTACAGGGACCACAGCGATCTACGAGCAGTACTTC. Translated: CASSPSPPTGTTAIYEQYF.

This sequence joins TRBV28 and TRBJ2-5, with a weak D call TRBD2 (5 bases). Germline assignment: CDR1 MDHEN and CDR2 SYDVKM. The CDR3 runs to 14 residues. V dropped 2 bases and J dropped 2 bases, with 9 bases sitting between them. CDR3 in amino acids: CASSLPGLQETQYF. As DNA, the CDR3 is TGTGCCAGCAGTTTACCTGGACTGCAAGAGACCCAGTACTTC.

The V call is TRBV12-3 or TRBV12-4, the J call TRBJ1-1, with D possibly matching TRBD1 (6 bases). The CDR3 sequence is 13 residues long. V was shortened by 5 bases and J by 11 bases, with 18 bases between the two germline ends. The CDR3 DNA reads TGTGCCAGCAGTCCACAACAGGGCGTCGGGGCTTTCTTT. As protein: CASSPQQGVGAFF.

For the CDR3, the DNA is TGCGCCAGCAGCCCAGCGACCTCTGGAAACACCATATATTTT. It encodes CASSPATSGNTIYF. This rearrangement joins TRBV5-1 to TRBJ1-3; D gene unclear. The CDR3 consists of 14 residues. The germline V gene encodes CDR1 SGHRS and CDR2 YFSETQ. V dropped 4 bases and J dropped 0 bases, with 8 bases sitting between them.

CDR3 nucleotides: TGTGCCAGCAGCCAAGGTTTGAGTCAGGCCTATGGCTACACCTTC. Translated: CASSQGLSQAYGYTF. This chain connects TRBV3-1 (or the pseudogene TRBV3-2) to TRBJ1-2; D remains ambiguous. V was cut by 1 base and J by 4 bases, with 13 bases left in between. CDR1 and CDR2 (germline): LGHDT, YNNKEL (reference sequence). The CDR3 sequence is 15 residues long.

The chain employs TRBV3-1 (or the pseudogene TRBV3-2) and TRBJ1-1, with a possible D match to TRBD1 (6 bases). Trimming left V 3 bases short and J 3 bases short, with 17 bases between. The CDR3 consists of 16 residues. Germline V gives CDR1 LGHDT, CDR2 YNNKEL (reference sequence). The CDR3, as DNA: TGTGCCAGCAGCCAGGCCAGGGGTTTCGAGTACACTGAAGCTTTCTTT. It is translated as CASSQARGFEYTEAFF.

This clone was found a few times. This chain connects TRBV19 to TRBJ2-3, with D possibly TRBD2 on 6 matching bases. Germline values: CDR1 LNHDA, CDR2 SQIVND (reference sequence). Trimming cost V 5 bases and J 3 bases, with 12 bases left between them. This CDR3 is 14 amino acids long. CDR3 sequence (DNA): TGTGCCAGTAGTTCCCAGGGACTTACAGATACGCAGTATTTT. Translated, it gives CASSSQGLTDTQYF.

The chain has TRBV6-1 and TRBJ1-4; D gene uncertain. V was pared by 2 bases and J by 8 bases, with 18 bases between. The germline V gene encodes CDR1 MNHNS and CDR2 SASEGT. The CDR3 extends over 16 amino acids. DNA of the CDR3: TGTGCCAGCAGTGAATCCCTCGTAGTAAGAGGGGAAAAACTGTTTTTT. Its translation is CASSESLVVRGEKLFF.

The chain joins TRBV5-1 to TRBJ2-3; 11 nucleotides match TRBD2. Germline assignment: CDR1 SGHRS and CDR2 YFSETQ. The CDR3 runs to 14 residues. The V segment lost 6 bases and the J segment 8 bases; nucleotides outside the gene matches: 8. The CDR3 is CASNIAGGPGTQYF. The CDR3 DNA sequence: TGCGCCAGCAACATAGCGGGAGGGCCAGGTACGCAGTATTTT.

The chain joins TRBV5-8 to TRBJ1-5; no definite D call. Per germline, CDR1 SGHTS and CDR2 YDEGEE. The V end lost 4 bases, the J end lost 11 bases, and 16 bases lay between the germline ends. There are 13 residues in the CDR3. The CDR3 DNA reads as TGTGCCAGCAGCCTCGAGGATATCTGGGCCCAGCATTTT. Translation: CASSLEDIWAQHF. The variable domain in full, with the rest retrieved from reference TRBV5-8 and TRBJ1-5, is EAGVTQSPTHLIKTRGQQATLRCSPISGHTSVYWYQQALGLGLQFLLWYDEGEERNRGNFPPRFSGRQFPNYSSELNVNALELEDSALYLCASSLEDIWAQHFGDGTRLSIL.

The chain employs TRBV6-5 and TRBJ2-2; 9 positions match TRBD1. J lost 6 bases, V lost 0 bases, and 5 bases had no gene match. The CDR3 consists of 16 residues. The germline CDR1 and CDR2 sequences are MNHEY and SVGAGI. This chain's CDR3 is CASSYSIGTGPGELFF. The CDR3 DNA reads TGTGCCAGCAGTTACTCGATCGGGACAGGGCCCGGGGAGCTGTTTTTT.

In nucleotides, the CDR3 is TGTGCCAGCAGTTTCGATAGCTCCTACAATGAGCAGTTCTTC. Protein product: CASSFDSSYNEQFF. The J gene is TRBJ2-1, the V gene TRBV27; no firm D call. V dropped 3 bases and J dropped 0 bases, with 6 bases sitting between them. Germline CDR1 MNHEY, CDR2 SMNVEV (reference sequence). The CDR3 loop spans 14 amino acids.

This clone was detected a few times. The gene calls are TRBV27 and TRBJ1-5, with unresolved D. Germline assignment: CDR1 MNHEY and CDR2 SMNVEV (reference sequence). The CDR3 is 15 amino acids. V lost 2 bases and J lost 3, with 11 bases in between. The CDR3 loop reads CASSLGLSANQPQHF. For the CDR3, the DNA is TGTGCCAGCAGTTTAGGGCTCTCCGCCAATCAGCCCCAGCATTTT.

V gene TRBV7-9 combines with J gene TRBJ1-4, with a weak D call TRBD1 (6 bases). Germline V gives CDR1 SEHNR, CDR2 FQNEAQ (reference sequence). There are 15 residues in the CDR3. Trimming took 5 bases from V and 1 from J, leaving 11 bases between them. The CDR3 DNA follows: TGTGCCAGCAGCCCGTCACAGGGAACTAATGAAAAACTGTTTTTT. This encodes CASSPSQGTNEKLFF.

The chain is built from TRBV18 and TRBJ1-6; 10 bases are a match to TRBD1. The CDR3 spans 14 residues. Germline lookup yields CDR1 KGHSH and CDR2 LQKENI. V shed 4 bases, J shed 10 bases, and the junction held 4 bases outside the gene matches. For the CDR3, the DNA is TGTGCCAGCTCACTCGACAGGGGGCGATCACCCCTCCACTTT. Translated, it gives CASSLDRGRSPLHF.

The V gene is TRBV2, the J gene TRBJ1-5, with 7 bases fitting TRBD1. Germline V CDR1 and CDR2: SNHLY, FYNNEI. V lost 6 bases to trimming and J lost 6 bases; unmatched junction nucleotides: 8. The CDR3 loop spans 14 amino acids. In DNA form, the CDR3 reads TGTGCCAGCAGCTTCGGACAGGCACTTCAGCCCCAGCATTTT. This gives the protein CASSFGQALQPQHF.

The chain carries TRBV11-2 and TRBJ2-7, with 7 bases fitting TRBD2. This CDR3 contains 15 residues. Per germline, CDR1 SGHAT and CDR2 FQNNGV. Trimming took 1 base from V and 0 from J; bases not matched to a gene: 3. This CDR3 is CASSLVRDYSYEQYF. The CDR3 nucleotides are TGTGCCAGCAGCTTAGTTCGGGACTACTCCTACGAGCAGTACTTC.

The V and J genes are TRBV6-5 and TRBJ2-3, with 10 nucleotides matching TRBD2. The ends lost 6 bases at V and 6 bases at J; junction bases unmatched: 9. This CDR3 has 15 residues. Per the germline V gene, CDR1 is MNHEY and CDR2 is SVGAGI. The CDR3 DNA is TGTGCCAGCAGCCCCCTAGCGGGGGTGGGGGATACGCAGTATTTT. Protein product: CASSPLAGVGDTQYF.

The table lists this clone with a few counts. This chain joins TRBV3-1 (or the pseudogene TRBV3-2) and TRBJ1-2; tentative D call: TRBD1 (6 bases). Per germline, CDR1 LGHDT and CDR2 YNNKEL (reference sequence). The CDR3 runs to 12 residues. V was pared by 3 bases and J by 6 bases, with 8 bases between. CDR3 in amino acids: CASSQGANGYTF. CDR3 in DNA: TGTGCCAGCAGCCAGGGGGCGAATGGCTACACCTTC.